This TCR beta chain comes out of a study of T-cell reconstitution after alpha-beta-depleted transplantation in children. This clonotype came up many times. The TCRbeta library incorporated unique molecular identifiers. MiXCR, applied by TCRdb to the PCR reads, yields one record per CDR3 protein. The sample has about 610,000 distinct CDR3 sequences; about 10% are singletons. This CDR3 contains 12 residues. Trimming left V 4 bases short and J 7 bases short, with 11 bases between. The germline gives CDR1 MNHNS, CDR2 SASEGT. Sample: PBMCs from the stem cell graft donor, taken from the stem cell graft. This chain connects TRBV6-1 to TRBJ2-7; the D is unclear. This sequence originates from a human donor who donated a stem cell graft to a child with acute myeloid leukemia. The CDR3 DNA reads TGTGCCAGCAGTGTAGAAGGGTATGAGCAGTACTTC. It yields the protein CASSVEGYEQYF.